This TCR beta chain was sequenced in a study of cytomegalovirus exposure and HLA in healthy donors. V lost 3 bases and J lost 1, with 10 bases in between. Germline lookup yields CDR1 PRHDT and CDR2 FYEKMQ (reference sequence). This CDR3 region has 14 residues. Amplification used 60 Vbeta primers and 13 Jbeta primers. The repertoire was sequenced with immunoSEQ multiplex PCR; TCRdb's copy has only in-frame clones and lacks some. Of 100,000 to 150,000 clones listed, 84% were seen once; the top ten hold about 2.5%. To note about this clone: Its antigen is currently unknown.

General study findings and limits: In a later analysis, V- and J-gene trimming of beta chains associated with a DCLRE1C missense variant, replicated independently.

The chain joins TRBV13 to TRBJ2-7; D not certain. Sequencing was performed on PBMCs. The receptor was derived from a man aged 50 to 59 in good health and CMV-seronegative. This CDR3 reads CASSFRGRSYEQYF. CDR3 coding DNA: TGTGCCAGCAGCTTCCGTGGCAGATCCTACGAGCAGTACTTC.